One and the same sample provided the 18 T cell receptor beta chains below, sequenced in a study of OX40 agonist ivuxolimab in advanced cancers. The library was prepared using the immunoSEQ multiplex PCR assay. TCRdb's version of the immuneACCESS table is confined to in-frame rearrangements and falls short of the full clone set. An unresolved V gene accounts for under half of the shortfall where checked; the remainder is of unknown origin. Recorded for this sample are around 80,000 clones; about nine tenths of them occurred a single time. The ten largest account for 0.32% of the sample. Here the sequenced sample was CD4+ or CD8+ T cells sorted from blood, taken in a trial of the OX40 agonist ivuxolimab. The receptors originated from an adult with an advanced solid tumor such as melanoma, head and neck, liver or kidney cancer.

The gene calls are TRBV5-1 and TRBJ1-6; unclear D gene. CDR3 length equals 16 residues. CDR1 SGHRS and CDR2 YFSETQ come from the germline V gene. Trimming stripped 3 bases from V and 3 bases from J, with 13 bases between. The CDR3 DNA is TGCGCCAGCAGCTGGGTACCGACACTCTATAATTCACCCCTCCACTTT. It codes for CASSWVPTLYNSPLHF.

The chain couples TRBV12-1 to TRBJ2-1; TRBD1, the table's D call, was not compared with the DNA. TRBV12-1 is classified as a pseudogene. The CDR3 covers 17 residues. The CDR3: CASSPAQGQGYDNEQFF. The CDR3 DNA sequence: TGTGCCAGCAGCCCCGCCCAGGGACAGGGGTATGACAATGAGCAGTTCTTC.

The chain is built from TRBV5-6 and TRBJ2-4; perhaps TRBD1 as D (5 bases). V was pared by 1 base and J by 2 bases, with 7 bases between. CDR1 SGHDT and CDR2 YYEEEE come from the germline V gene. The CDR3 is made up of 14 amino acids. The DNA for the CDR3 is TGTGCCAGCAGCTTGCCAGGGACCAAAAACATTCAGTACTTC. Its protein product is CASSLPGTKNIQYF.

The chain is built from TRBV21-1 and TRBJ2-7; the D call TRBD2 from the table was never checked on the DNA. TRBV21-1 constitutes a pseudogene. This CDR3 has 18 residues. CDR3: CASSKEQKRGPDSYEQYV. The CDR3, as DNA: TGTGCCAGCAGCAAAGAACAGAAGCGGGGGCCCGACTCCTACGAGCAGTACGTC.

V gene TRBV28 combines with J gene TRBJ1-5; no reliable D call. The CDR3 sequence is 16 residues long. V was shortened by 6 bases and J by 2 bases, with 17 bases between the two germline ends. Germline V gene lookup returns CDR1 MDHEN and CDR2 SYDVKM. The CDR3 loop reads CASRRRTASGNQPQHF. In DNA form, the CDR3 reads TGTGCCAGCAGACGTAGAACAGCGTCCGGCAATCAGCCCCAGCATTTT.

V is TRBV28 and J is TRBJ2-3, with D perhaps matching TRBD1 or TRBD2 (5 bases each). Germline values: CDR1 MDHEN, CDR2 SYDVKM. The V and J ends lost 8 bases and 4 bases respectively, with 19 bases between them. The CDR3 has 15 amino acids. The CDR3 nucleotides read TGTGCCAGCGATCCCGGGACCACGTCGCCAGATACGCAGTATTTT. Protein: CASDPGTTSPDTQYF.

The genes are TRBV18 and TRBJ1-1; no definite D call. Trimming pared 0 bases from V and 10 bases from J, leaving 15 bases between. From germline, CDR1 is KGHSH and CDR2 LQKENI. The CDR3 totals 14 residues. CDR3 residues: CASSPPVTALGAFF. CDR3 coding DNA: TGTGCCAGCTCACCACCGGTAACAGCGCTAGGAGCTTTCTTT. The variable domain in full, completed from reference TRBV18 and TRBJ1-1, reads NAGVMQNPRHLVRRRGQEARLRCSPMKGHSHVYWYRQLPEEGLKFMVYLQKENIIDESGMPKERFSAEFPKEGPSILRIQQVVRGDSAAYFCASSPPVTALGAFFGQGTRLTVV.

The chain couples TRBV19 to TRBJ1-5; D not resolved. CDR3 length: 15 residues. The V and J ends lost 5 bases and 7 bases respectively, with 18 bases between them. Germline CDR1 is LNHDA and CDR2 is SQIVND (reference sequence). CDR3 residues: CASSRQWREGQPQHF. In nucleotides, the CDR3 is TGTGCCAGTAGTCGCCAGTGGAGAGAAGGACAGCCCCAGCATTTT.

This rearrangement joins TRBV2 to TRBJ1-2, with 8 bases identical to TRBD1. CDR3 size: 14 residues. The V segment lost 6 bases and the J segment 8 bases; nucleotides outside the gene matches: 11. CDR1 is SNHLY and CDR2 is FYNNEI in the germline V gene. The DNA of the CDR3 is TGTGCCAGCAGGTGCCAGGACAGGGTTTGCGGCTACACCTTC. This translates into CASRCQDRVCGYTF.

This clone has only a few counts. The rearrangement uses TRBV28 and TRBJ1-2, with 7 bases fitting TRBD1. Looked up from germline, CDR1 is MDHEN and CDR2 is SYDVKM. Losses at the gene ends were 5 bases for V and 7 bases for J; bases not matched to a gene: 13. The CDR3 runs 15 residues. The CDR3 loop reads CASSPQGRELVGYTF. DNA for the CDR3: TGTGCCAGCAGTCCACAGGGGAGGGAGTTAGTTGGCTACACCTTC.

The rearrangement joins TRBV6-5 to TRBJ1-1; maybe TRBD1 (6 bases). The CDR3 contains 13 residues. CDR1 and CDR2 (germline): MNHEY, SVGAGI. Trimming left V 7 bases short and J 5 bases short, with 14 bases between. Here the CDR3 reads CASNGGLGTEAFF. The CDR3 region has the DNA TGTGCCAGCAATGGGGGCTTGGGAACTGAAGCTTTCTTT.

The chain couples TRBV5-1 to TRBJ2-1; the D gene is possibly TRBD2 (5 bases). The ends were cut back, 1 base at V and 5 bases at J, with 7 bases in the middle. The CDR3 runs to 13 residues. Germline loops: CDR1 SGHRS, CDR2 YFSETQ. CDR3 in DNA: TGCGCCAGCAGCTTGTTCGGGAACAATGAGCAGTTCTTC. Translation: CASSLFGNNEQFF.

The V call is TRBV4-2, the J call TRBJ2-2; D gene uncertain. This CDR3 spans 14 amino acids. CDR1 is LGHNA, CDR2 YNFKEQ, per germline. The germline V and J ends were trimmed by 6 bases and 1 base, with 9 bases remaining between them. CDR3 sequence reads: CASSRLENTGELFF. The CDR3 nucleotides read TGTGCCAGCAGTCGGCTAGAGAACACCGGGGAGCTGTTTTTT.

The chain has TRBV10-3 and TRBJ1-1; 9 bases are a match to TRBD1. Germline CDR1 and CDR2: ENHRY and SYGVKD. The junction had 4 bases not matched to a gene; V was cut back by 4 bases and J by 1 base. The CDR3 has 15 amino acids. The CDR3 reads CAISGGQGKNTEAFF. The CDR3, as DNA: TGTGCCATCAGTGGGGGACAGGGCAAGAACACTGAAGCTTTCTTT.

The chain uses TRBV28 and TRBJ1-5; maybe TRBD1 (6 bases). This CDR3 spans 14 amino acids. Germline CDR1 and CDR2: MDHEN and SYDVKM. V gave up 2 bases and J gave up 6 bases, with 11 bases separating them. The CDR3 is CASSLTGGGQPQHF. In nucleotides, the CDR3 is TGTGCCAGCAGTTTAACGGGGGGCGGTCAGCCCCAGCATTTT.

This chain links TRBV15 with TRBJ1-4; no reliable D call. Trimming cost V 0 bases and J 0 bases, with 5 bases left between them. CDR1 is LNHNV and CDR2 is YYDKDF in the germline V gene (reference sequence). The CDR3 totals 15 residues. The CDR3 bases are TGTGCCACCAGCAGAGATCGAGCAACTAATGAAAAACTGTTTTTT. It yields the protein CATSRDRATNEKLFF. Full variable domain (outside the CDR3, taken from reference TRBV15 and TRBJ1-4): DAMVIQNPRYQVTQFGKPVTLSCSQTLNHNVMYWYQQKSSQAPKLLFHYYDKDFNNEADTPDNFQSRRPNTSFCFLDIRSPGLGDTAMYLCATSRDRATNEKLFFGSGTQLSVL.

This clone is a singleton in its sample. Here the CDR3 reads CASSPAGGAAYNEQFF. In DNA form, the CDR3 reads TGTGCCAGCTCACCAGCGGGGGGGGCAGCCTACAATGAGCAGTTCTTC. The V and J genes are TRBV18 and TRBJ2-1; 9 bases match TRBD2. The germline V gene encodes CDR1 KGHSH and CDR2 LQKENI. The J segment lost 2 bases and the V segment lost 2 bases, leaving 4 bases of the junction unmatched. The CDR3 length is 16 residues.

The rearrangement links TRBV6-5 to TRBJ1-5; the match to TRBD1 covers 7 bases. This CDR3 has 14 amino acids. The V segment lost 8 bases and the J segment 7 bases; nucleotides outside the gene matches: 11. Germline loops: CDR1 MNHEY, CDR2 SVGAGI. CDR3 nucleotides: TGTGCCAGCTGTCACGACAGGGTAGCCCAGCCCCAGCATTTT. Translating gives CASCHDRVAQPQHF.